This TCR beta chain was profiled in a study of STAT3 mutations in large granular lymphocyte leukemia. This clone occurred a few times. The target antigen is unknown. Notes on the study in general: Every T-LGLL patient had at least one immunodominant TCRbeta clonotype.

Produced via immunoSEQ multiplex PCR; TCRdb's table is partial and in-frame only. This repertoire shows about 15,000 clones, 92% found once; its top ten account for roughly 8.7%. The V and J ends lost 5 bases and 1 base, in that order; junction bases with no gene match: 8. The CDR3 is 16 residues long. Germline loops: CDR1 SEHNR, CDR2 FQNEAQ (reference sequence). This TCR derives from a woman between 50 and 59 years old with T-cell large granular lymphocyte leukemia. Some clones in this sample may be carry-over from other donors' samples. Sequencing used peripheral blood mononuclear cells. This sequence joins TRBV7-9 and TRBJ1-2; 9 bases align to TRBD1. CDR3 sequence: CASSPTGGLNNYGYTF. CDR3 nucleotide sequence: TGTGCCAGCAGCCCGACAGGGGGGCTTAATAACTATGGCTACACCTTC.